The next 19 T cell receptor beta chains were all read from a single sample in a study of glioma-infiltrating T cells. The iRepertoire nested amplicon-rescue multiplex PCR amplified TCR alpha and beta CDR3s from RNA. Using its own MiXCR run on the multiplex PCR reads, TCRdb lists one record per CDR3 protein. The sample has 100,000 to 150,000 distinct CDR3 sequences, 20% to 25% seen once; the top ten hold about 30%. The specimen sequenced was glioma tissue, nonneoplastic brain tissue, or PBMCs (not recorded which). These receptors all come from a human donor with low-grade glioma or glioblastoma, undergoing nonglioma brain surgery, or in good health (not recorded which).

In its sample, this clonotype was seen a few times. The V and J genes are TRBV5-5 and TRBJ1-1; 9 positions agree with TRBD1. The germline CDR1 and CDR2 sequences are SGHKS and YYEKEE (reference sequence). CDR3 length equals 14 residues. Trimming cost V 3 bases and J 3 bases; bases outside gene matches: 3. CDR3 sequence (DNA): TGTGCCAGCAGCTCAGGACAGGGGTACACTGAAGCTTTCTTT. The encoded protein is CASSSGQGYTEAFF. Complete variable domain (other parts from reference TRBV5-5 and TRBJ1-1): DAGVTQSPTHLIKTRGQQVTLRCSPISGHKSVSWYQQVLGQGPQFIFQYYEKEERGRGNFPDRFSARQFPNYSSELNVNALLLGDSALYLCASSSGQGYTEAFFGQGTRLTVV.

Here the CDR3 reads CASSSRQGTDTQYF. CDR3 nucleotides: TGTGCCAGCAGCTCCCGACAGGGCACAGATACGCAGTATTTT. The chain couples TRBV7-6 to TRBJ2-3, with a tentative D call TRBD1 (6 bases). The CDR3 runs to 14 residues. The V end lost 4 bases, the J end lost 1 base, and 9 bases lay between the germline ends. Germline CDR1 and CDR2: SGHVS and FNYEAQ.

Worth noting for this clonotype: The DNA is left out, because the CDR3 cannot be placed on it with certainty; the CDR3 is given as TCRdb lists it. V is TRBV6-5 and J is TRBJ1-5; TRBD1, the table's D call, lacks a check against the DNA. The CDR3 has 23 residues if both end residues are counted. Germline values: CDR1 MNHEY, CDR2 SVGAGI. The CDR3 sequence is CASSQRGVGETQYFGPGNQPQHF.

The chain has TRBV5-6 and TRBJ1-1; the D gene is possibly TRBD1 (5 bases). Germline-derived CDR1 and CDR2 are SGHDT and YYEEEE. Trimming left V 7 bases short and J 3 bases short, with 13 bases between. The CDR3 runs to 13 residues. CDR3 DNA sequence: TGTGCCAGCCATACGGGAGGGGACACTGAAGCTTTCTTT. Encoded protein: CASHTGGDTEAFF.

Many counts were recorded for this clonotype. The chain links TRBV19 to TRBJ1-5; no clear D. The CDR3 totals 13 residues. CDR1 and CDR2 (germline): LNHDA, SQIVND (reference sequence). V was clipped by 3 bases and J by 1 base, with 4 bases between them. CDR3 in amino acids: CASSISSNQPQHF. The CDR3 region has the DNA TGTGCCAGTAGTATCTCGAGCAATCAGCCCCAGCATTTT. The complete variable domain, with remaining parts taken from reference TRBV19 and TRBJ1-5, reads DGGITQSPKYLFRKEGQNVTLSCEQNLNHDAMYWYRQDPGQGLRLIYYSQIVNDFQKGDIAEGYSVSREKKESFPLTVTSAQKNPTAFYLCASSISSNQPQHFGDGTRLSIL.

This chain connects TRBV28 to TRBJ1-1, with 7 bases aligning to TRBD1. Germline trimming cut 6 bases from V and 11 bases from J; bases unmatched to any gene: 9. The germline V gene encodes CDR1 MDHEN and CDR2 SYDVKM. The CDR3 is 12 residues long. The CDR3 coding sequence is TGTGCCAGCAGCCTTGACAGGGATTCGGCTTTCTTT. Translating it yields CASSLDRDSAFF. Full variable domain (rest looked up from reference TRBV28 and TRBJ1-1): DVKVTQSSRYLVKRTGEKVFLECVQDMDHENMFWYRQDPGLGLRLIYFSYDVKMKEKGDIPEGYSVSREKKERFSLILESASTNQTSMYLCASSLDRDSAFFGQGTRLTVV.

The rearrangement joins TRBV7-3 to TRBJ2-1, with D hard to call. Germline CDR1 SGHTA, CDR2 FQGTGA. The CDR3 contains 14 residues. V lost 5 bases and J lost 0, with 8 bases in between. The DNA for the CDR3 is TGTGCCAGCAGCGCTGGGGTCTCCTACAATGAGCAGTTCTTC. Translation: CASSAGVSYNEQFF.

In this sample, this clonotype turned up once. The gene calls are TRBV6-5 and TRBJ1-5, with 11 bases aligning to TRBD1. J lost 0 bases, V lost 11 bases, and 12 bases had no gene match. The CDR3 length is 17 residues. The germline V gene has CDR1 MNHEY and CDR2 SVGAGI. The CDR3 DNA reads TGTGCCTCCTACCGGGGGGACAGGGGGAATAGCAATCAGCCCCAGCATTTT. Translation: CASYRGDRGNSNQPQHF.

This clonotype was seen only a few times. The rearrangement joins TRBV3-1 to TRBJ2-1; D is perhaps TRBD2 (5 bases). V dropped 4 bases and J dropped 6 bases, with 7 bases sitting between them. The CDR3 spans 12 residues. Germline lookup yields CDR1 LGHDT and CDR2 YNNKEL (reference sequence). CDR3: CASSPTSNEQFF. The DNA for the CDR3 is TGTGCCAGCAGCCCCACTAGCAATGAGCAGTTCTTC.

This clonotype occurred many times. This CDR3 is CSASYRIYGYTF. In DNA, the CDR3 is TGCAGTGCTTCCTACAGGATCTATGGCTACACCTTC. The chain carries TRBV20-1 and TRBJ1-2, with D possibly TRBD1 on 5 matching bases. The CDR3 has 12 residues. V lost 5 bases, J lost 4 bases, and 11 bases lay in between. In germline, CDR1 is DFQATT, CDR2 SNEGSKA (reference sequence).

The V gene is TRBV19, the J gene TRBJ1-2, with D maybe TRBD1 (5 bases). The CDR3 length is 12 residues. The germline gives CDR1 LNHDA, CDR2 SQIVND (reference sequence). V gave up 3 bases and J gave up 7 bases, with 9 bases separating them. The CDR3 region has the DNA TGTGCCAGTAGTATTAGGGGCGGTGGCTACACCTTC. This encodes CASSIRGGGYTF.

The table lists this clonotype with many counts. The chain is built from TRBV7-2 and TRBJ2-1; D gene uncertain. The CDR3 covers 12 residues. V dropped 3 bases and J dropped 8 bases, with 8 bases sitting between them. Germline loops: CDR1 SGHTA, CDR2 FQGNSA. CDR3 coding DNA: TGTGCCAGCAGCTTCCTTCGATATGAGCAGTTCTTC. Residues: CASSFLRYEQFF.

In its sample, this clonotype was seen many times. The CDR3 loop reads CSARDPAASSTDTQYF. CDR3 coding DNA: TGCAGTGCTAGAGATCCAGCGGCTTCTAGCACAGATACGCAGTATTTT. The chain combines TRBV20-1 with TRBJ2-3; the D gene is possibly TRBD2 (5 bases). The CDR3 spans 16 residues. Trimming left V 0 bases short and J 0 bases short, with 13 bases between. From germline, CDR1 is DFQATT and CDR2 SNEGSKA (reference sequence).

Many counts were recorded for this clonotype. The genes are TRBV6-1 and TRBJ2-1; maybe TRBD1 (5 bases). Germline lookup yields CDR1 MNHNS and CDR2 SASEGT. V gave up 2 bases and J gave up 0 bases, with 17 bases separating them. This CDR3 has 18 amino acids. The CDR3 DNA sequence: TGTGCCAGCAGTGAACTGGTTAGGGGCCCTAGCTCCTACAATGAGCAGTTCTTC. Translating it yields CASSELVRGPSSYNEQFF.

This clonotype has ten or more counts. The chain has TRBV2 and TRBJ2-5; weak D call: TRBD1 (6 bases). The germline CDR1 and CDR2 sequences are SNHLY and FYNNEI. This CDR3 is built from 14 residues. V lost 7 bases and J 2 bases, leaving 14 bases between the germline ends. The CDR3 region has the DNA TGTGCCAGCAACACCGGGACATCTCAAGAGACCCAGTACTTC. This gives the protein CASNTGTSQETQYF.

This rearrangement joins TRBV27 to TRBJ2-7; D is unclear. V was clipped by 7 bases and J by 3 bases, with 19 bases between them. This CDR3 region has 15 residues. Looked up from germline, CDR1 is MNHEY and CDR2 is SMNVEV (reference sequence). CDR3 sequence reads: CASKKTDGSNYEQYV. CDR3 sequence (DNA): TGTGCCAGCAAGAAAACGGACGGATCTAACTACGAGCAGTACGTC.

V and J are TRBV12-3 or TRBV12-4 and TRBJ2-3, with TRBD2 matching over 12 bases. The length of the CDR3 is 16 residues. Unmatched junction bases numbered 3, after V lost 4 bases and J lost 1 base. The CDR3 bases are TGTGCCAGCAGTTCCAGACTAGCGGGGGGCACAGATACGCAGTATTTT. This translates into CASSSRLAGGTDTQYF.

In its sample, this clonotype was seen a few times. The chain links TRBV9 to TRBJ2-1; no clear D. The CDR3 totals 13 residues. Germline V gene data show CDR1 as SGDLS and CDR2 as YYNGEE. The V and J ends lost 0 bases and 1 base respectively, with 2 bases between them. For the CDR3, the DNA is TGTGCCAGCAGCGTAGGGTCCTACAATGAGCAGTTCTTC. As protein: CASSVGSYNEQFF. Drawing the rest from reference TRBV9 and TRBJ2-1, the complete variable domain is DSGVTQTPKHLITATGQRVTLRCSPRSGDLSVYWYQQSLDQGLQFLIQYYNGEERAKGNILERFSAQQFPDLHSELNLSSLELGDSALYFCASSVGSYNEQFFGPGTRLTVL.

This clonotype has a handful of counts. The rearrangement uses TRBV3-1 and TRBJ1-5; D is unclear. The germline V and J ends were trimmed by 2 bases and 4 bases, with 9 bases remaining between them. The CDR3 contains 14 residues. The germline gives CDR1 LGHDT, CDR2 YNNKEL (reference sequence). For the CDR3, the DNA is TGTGCCAGCAGCCAAAGGTATTTTAATCAGCCCCAGCATTTT. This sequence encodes CASSQRYFNQPQHF.